A single sample is the source of the 4 T cell receptor beta chains below, sequenced in a study of neurological immune-mediated disorders (dated by TCRdb to 2018 to 2020). The library was generated by 5' RACE. For sequencing, an Illumina HiSeq 2500 was employed. The raw public reads went through TCRdb reprocessing: fastp at Q25, MiXCR clone calling, in-frame beta chains kept. All rows with the same CDR3 protein become a single entry with the most common DNA and genes. Counted in this sample were some 65,000 distinct CDR3 sequences; roughly 5% of them appeared once. Jointly, the top ten make up 2.8% of the sample. Sequencing was done on a sample of PBMCs. All receptors derive from a woman between 25 and 40 years old with multiple sclerosis.

This clonotype was found many times. The V gene is TRBV5-1, the J gene TRBJ2-5; D unresolved. The CDR3 runs 14 residues. Germline lookup yields CDR1 SGHRS and CDR2 YFSETQ. Trimming pared 2 bases from V and 1 base from J, leaving 9 bases between. For the CDR3, the DNA is TGCGCCAGCAGCTTCGGTGGCAGCCAAGAGACCCAGTACTTC. Its translation is CASSFGGSQETQYF.

The sample holds many counts of this clonotype. V usage is TRBV28 and J usage is TRBJ2-2; D perhaps matches TRBD1 (6 bases). From germline, CDR1 is MDHEN and CDR2 SYDVKM. V lost 5 bases to trimming and J lost 7 bases, with 17 bases between them. This CDR3 contains 15 residues. The CDR3 is CASSEHTGMGGELFF. The CDR3 nucleotides read TGTGCCAGCAGTGAACATACAGGGATGGGCGGGGAGCTGTTTTTT.

This clonotype has more than one count but fewer than ten. The V call is TRBV12-3 or TRBV12-4, the J call TRBJ2-2, with 7 bases identical to TRBD1. The V gene end was trimmed by 7 bases and the J gene end by 5 bases; junction bases not matched to a gene: 7. The CDR3 contains 14 residues. CDR3 nucleotides: TGTGCCAGCACCCCGGGACAGCGGACCGGGGAGCTGTTTTTT. It codes for CASTPGQRTGELFF.

This clonotype was picked up many times. The V gene is TRBV5-6, the J gene TRBJ2-1, with D possibly matching TRBD1 (5 bases). Trimming took 10 bases from V and 3 from J, leaving 14 bases between them. CDR1 and CDR2 from the germline V gene are SGHDT and YYEEEE. This CDR3 spans 13 amino acids. The CDR3 reads CAAGIGVYNEQFF. The CDR3 DNA is TGTGCCGCTGGTATAGGGGTCTACAATGAGCAGTTCTTC.